What follows describes a single TCR beta chain. No antigen is known for it. This sample stems from a study of identical twins. Findings of the study overall: Model-predicted out-of-frame TCR alpha sharing fell below observed values in monozygotic twins. Whereas memory repertoires showed no such difference, abundant cord blood beta clonotypes carried fewer insertions.

Unmatched junction bases numbered 15, after V lost 11 bases and J lost 0 bases. The CDR3 covers 17 residues. A template switching step contributed a universal primer site, while unique molecular identifiers were present in the cDNA. TCRdb redid the calling of the 5' RACE reads with MiXCR, one entry per CDR3 protein. The table shows under 1 million distinct CDR3 sequences, with over 9% occurring only once. This sample was also put to use in a study of yellow fever vaccine responses in identical twins.

The V and J genes are TRBV12-3 or TRBV12-4 and TRBJ2-3; 9 positions match TRBD2. The sequenced sample consisted of PBMCs. The sequence came from a woman under 30 in good health. The CDR3 nucleotides are TGTGCCCTCAGTTTAGCGGGGGCGGGGGGTAGCACAGATACGCAGTATTTT. The encoded protein is CALSLAGAGGSTDTQYF.